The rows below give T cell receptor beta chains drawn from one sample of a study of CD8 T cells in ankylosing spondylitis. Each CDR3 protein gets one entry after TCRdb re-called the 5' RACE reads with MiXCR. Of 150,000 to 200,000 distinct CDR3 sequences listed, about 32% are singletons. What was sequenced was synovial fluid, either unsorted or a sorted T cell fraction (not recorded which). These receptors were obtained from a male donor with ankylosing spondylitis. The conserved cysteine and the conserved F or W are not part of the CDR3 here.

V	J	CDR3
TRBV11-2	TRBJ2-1	ASTRDREQF
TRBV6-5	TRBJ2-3	ASSYSRSGGGSRGDTQY
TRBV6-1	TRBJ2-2	ASSENLAGGRSGELF
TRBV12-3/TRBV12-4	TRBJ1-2	ASSLVGSSSNYGYT
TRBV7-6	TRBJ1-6	ASSFGGTGDSPLH
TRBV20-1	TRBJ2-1	SANMVESSYNEQF
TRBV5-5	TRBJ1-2	ASTGAGVNYGYT
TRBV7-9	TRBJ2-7	ASSLDLGTGGYEQY
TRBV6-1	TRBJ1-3	ASTHRATSGNTIY
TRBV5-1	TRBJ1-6	ASSFGAYNSPLH